One and the same sample provided the 29 T cell receptor beta chains below, sequenced in a study of breast tumors, draining lymph nodes, adjacent tissues. Axillary draining lymph nodes of breast cancer patients supplied the node samples. One entry per CDR3 protein, called by TCRdb with MiXCR from the multiplex PCR reads. Among about 100,000 distinct CDR3 sequences listed, approximately 21% were seen once. Sequenced material: axillary lymph node tissue. The receptors derive from a female donor with breast cancer. Some clones in this sample may be carry-over from other donors' samples.

The sample holds one count of this clonotype. The rearrangement joins TRBV6-1 to TRBJ2-1, with 13 bases fitting TRBD2. The CDR3 totals 16 residues. V lost 6 bases, J lost 7 bases, and 9 bases stayed unmatched. Per the germline V gene, CDR1 is MNHNS and CDR2 is SASEGT. The CDR3 DNA is TGTGCCAGCAGCCTACTAGCGGGAGGGCCGGGGAATGAGCAGTTCTTC. Its protein is CASSLLAGGPGNEQFF.

The chain is built from TRBV28 and TRBJ2-7, with TRBD2 identical over 7 bases. The CDR3 spans 15 residues. V lost 4 bases to trimming and J lost 1 base; unmatched junction nucleotides: 7. Germline V CDR1 and CDR2: MDHEN, SYDVKM. The CDR3 sequence is CASSSRSGRSYEQYF. CDR3 bases: TGTGCCAGCAGTTCCCGTAGCGGGCGGTCCTACGAGCAGTACTTC. Filled out from reference TRBV28 and TRBJ2-7, the complete variable domain reads DVKVTQSSRYLVKRTGEKVFLECVQDMDHENMFWYRQDPGLGLRLIYFSYDVKMKEKGDIPEGYSVSREKKERFSLILESASTNQTSMYLCASSSRSGRSYEQYFGPGTRLTVT.

This clonotype appeared many times. The chain carries TRBV6-6 and TRBJ1-6, with no clear D. The CDR3 covers 14 residues. Deletions cut 7 bases from V and 6 bases from J, with 13 bases between. CDR1 is MNHNY and CDR2 is SVGAGI in the germline V gene (reference sequence). In DNA, the CDR3 is TGTGCCAGCACCTACCCAGAATTTAATTCACCCCTCCACTTT. It encodes CASTYPEFNSPLHF.

This clonotype was seen repeatedly, ten times or more. The CDR3 DNA sequence: TGTGCCAGCAGCTTTAGGACAGGGGGCCAAGAGACCCAGTACTTC. Its protein product is CASSFRTGGQETQYF. This chain uses TRBV5-8 with TRBJ2-5; 10 bases align to TRBD1. Germline V gene lookup returns CDR1 SGHTS and CDR2 YDEGEE. V was clipped by 2 bases and J by 1 base; unmatched bases: 2. The CDR3 totals 15 residues.

This chain uses TRBV6-1 with TRBJ1-3; maybe TRBD1 (5 bases). The CDR3 has 17 amino acids. The germline V gene has CDR1 MNHNS and CDR2 SASEGT. V dropped 5 bases and J dropped 0 bases, with 17 bases sitting between them. This CDR3 is CASSLIPGRLSGNTIYF. DNA of the CDR3: TGTGCCAGCAGTTTGATTCCGGGGCGCCTCTCTGGAAACACCATATATTTT.

This clonotype was recorded at least ten times. The gene calls are TRBV5-6 and TRBJ1-3, with a tentative D call TRBD1 (5 bases). Trimming left V 6 bases short and J 1 base short, with 11 bases between. The CDR3 runs to 14 residues. The germline CDR1 and CDR2 sequences are SGHDT and YYEEEE. CDR3: CASIVQGSGNTIYF. As DNA, the CDR3 is TGTGCCAGCATCGTCCAGGGATCTGGAAACACCATATATTTT.

Notes on this clonotype: A clone one base away is much larger, so this may be a read error. V gene TRBV14 combines with J gene TRBJ2-5; D is uncertain. The V end was cut by 0 bases, the J end by 6 bases, with 17 bases between. This CDR3 is built from 16 residues. Germline V gene data show CDR1 as SGHDN and CDR2 as FVKESK. CDR3 region: CASSQDRGRSRKTQYF. CDR3 DNA sequence: TGTGCCAGCAGCCAAGATCGTGGCAGGAGTCGGAAGACCCAGTACTTC.

This clonotype was picked up a small number of times. Since a much larger clone is just one base distant, this may be a read error. This CDR3 fails to terminate in the conserved phenylalanine or tryptophan, so it likely reflects a read error. The chain recombines TRBV2 with TRBJ2-7; D remains unclear. The germline CDR1 and CDR2 sequences are SNHLY and FYNNEI. Trimming removed 8 bases at V and 2 bases at J, with 10 bases between. The CDR3 extends over 12 amino acids. The CDR3 bases are TGTGCCAGCGAGGAGTTCCCCTACGAGCAGTACTCC. Residues: CASEEFPYEQYS.

This clonotype was detected a few times. This chain links TRBV3-1 with TRBJ2-3; D perhaps matches TRBD1 (5 bases). This CDR3 is 15 amino acids long. CDR1 and CDR2 from the germline V gene are LGHDT and YNNKEL (reference sequence). Trimming pared 0 bases from V and 2 bases from J, leaving 9 bases between. CDR3 in amino acids: CASSQEGRVTDTQYF. The CDR3 coding sequence is TGTGCCAGCAGCCAAGAGGGCAGGGTCACAGATACGCAGTATTTT.

This clonotype was detected many times. This chain connects TRBV5-6 to TRBJ1-3; no clear D gene. Trimming removed 3 bases at V and 0 bases at J, with 16 bases between. The CDR3 spans 17 residues. Germline V CDR1 and CDR2: SGHDT, YYEEEE. The DNA of the CDR3 is TGTGCCAGCAGCTCTCTTAAAGATCTCTCCTCTGGAAACACCATATATTTT. Amino acid sequence: CASSSLKDLSSGNTIYF.

This chain joins TRBV5-1 and TRBJ2-7; D gene unclear. The CDR3 covers 12 residues. The germline CDR1 and CDR2 sequences are SGHRS and YFSETQ. V lost 1 base to trimming and J lost 6 bases, with 8 bases between them. Here the CDR3 reads CASSLNYREQYF. CDR3 bases: TGCGCCAGCAGCTTGAACTACCGCGAGCAGTACTTC.

J is TRBJ2-2 and V is TRBV30; the match to TRBD1 covers 8 bases. Unmatched junction bases numbered 10, after V lost 3 bases and J lost 7 bases. The CDR3 has 15 amino acids. Germline V CDR1 and CDR2: GTSNPN, SVGIG (reference sequence). CDR3 DNA sequence: TGTGCCTGGAGAGGCGGTGCAGGGGGCATCGGGGAGCTGTTTTTT. Translating it yields CAWRGGAGGIGELFF.

This clonotype has ten or more counts. The rearrangement links TRBV27 to TRBJ2-7, with D maybe TRBD1 (5 bases). Germline V lookup: CDR1 MNHEY, CDR2 SMNVEV (reference sequence). The ends were cut back, 5 bases at V and 2 bases at J, with 16 bases in the middle. CDR3 length: 15 amino acids. This chain's CDR3 is CASSAHRTHTYEQYF. CDR3 nucleotides: TGTGCCAGCAGTGCCCACAGGACACATACCTACGAGCAGTACTTC.

The J gene is TRBJ2-7, the V gene TRBV20-1; 9 bases line up with TRBD1. The CDR3 extends over 15 amino acids. Germline-derived CDR1 and CDR2 are DFQATT and SNEGSKA (reference sequence). With 5 bases clipped from V and 5 bases from J, the junction kept 13 bases outside the gene matches. This CDR3 is CSAGDDGTGMHEQYF. The CDR3 region has the DNA TGCAGTGCTGGGGACGATGGGACAGGGATGCACGAGCAGTACTTC.

This clonotype was detected ten times or more. This sequence joins TRBV6-6 and TRBJ2-3; D gene unclear. This CDR3 is 15 amino acids long. Between the trimmed V and J ends, which lost 4 bases and 2 bases, there was a span of 13 bases. The germline gives CDR1 MNHNY, CDR2 SVGAGI (reference sequence). For the CDR3, the DNA is TGTGCCAGCAGTTTAGGTGGGTCACTCACAGATACGCAGTATTTT. It encodes CASSLGGSLTDTQYF.

This clonotype showed up many times. The chain carries TRBV4-1 and TRBJ1-6; TRBD1 matches 11 bases. The J segment lost 10 bases and the V segment lost 4 bases, leaving 12 bases of the junction unmatched. Germline CDR1 is MGHRA and CDR2 is YSYEKL. There are 17 residues in the CDR3. In DNA, the CDR3 is TGCGCCAGCAGCCCCTCGGGACAGGGGGTGGCAGGGTCACCCCTCCACTTT. Encoded protein: CASSPSGQGVAGSPLHF.

This clonotype was detected ten times or more. The chain joins TRBV5-1 to TRBJ2-7; D call uncertain. The CDR3 spans 13 residues. V was cut by 0 bases and J by 3 bases, with 7 bases left in between. Germline assignment: CDR1 SGHRS and CDR2 YFSETQ. CDR3: CASSLEYNYEQYF. In DNA form, the CDR3 reads TGCGCCAGCAGCTTGGAATATAACTACGAGCAGTACTTC.

This clonotype was recorded at least ten times. The genes are TRBV5-5 and TRBJ2-7, with 7 bases identical to TRBD1. Losses at the gene ends were 1 base for V and 6 bases for J; bases not matched to a gene: 7. The germline gives CDR1 SGHKS, CDR2 YYEKEE (reference sequence). The CDR3 has 14 amino acids. The CDR3 nucleotides read TGTGCCAGCAGCTTGCCGACAGGGCTTAGCGAGCAGTACTTC. Its protein is CASSLPTGLSEQYF.

This clonotype appeared a single time. The chain links TRBV28 to TRBJ2-1, with 12 bases fitting TRBD1. This CDR3 region has 15 residues. V shed 5 bases, J shed 6 bases, and the junction held 5 bases outside the gene matches. Germline assignment: CDR1 MDHEN and CDR2 SYDVKM. The CDR3 nucleotides read TGTGCCAGCAGTGCACCGGGACAGGGGGCCAATGAGCAGTTCTTC. As protein: CASSAPGQGANEQFF.

This clonotype was seen ten or more times. The chain couples TRBV3-1 to TRBJ2-5; unclear D gene. This CDR3 has 12 amino acids. Trimming took off 0 bases at V and 1 base at J, with 0 bases between the two ends. The germline CDR1 and CDR2 sequences are LGHDT and YNNKEL (reference sequence). Written as DNA, the CDR3 is TGTGCCAGCAGCCAAGACCAAGAGACCCAGTACTTC. This translates into CASSQDQETQYF.

Turning to this clonotype: A much larger clone lies a single base off, so this may be a read error. The chain couples TRBV28 to TRBJ1-2, with D unresolved. From germline, CDR1 is MDHEN and CDR2 SYDVKM. The CDR3 length is 15 residues. Trimming removed 9 bases at V and 0 bases at J, with 17 bases between. In nucleotides, the CDR3 is TGTGCCAGTACTTTAGGTTCGTTAGCTAACTATGGCTACACCTTC. Residues: CASTLGSLANYGYTF.

The chain uses TRBV3-1 and TRBJ1-1; 8 bases fit TRBD1. Germline CDR1 LGHDT, CDR2 YNNKEL (reference sequence). V was clipped by 4 bases and J by 4 bases; unmatched bases: 8. The CDR3 contains 15 residues. This CDR3 is CASSPGTGRATEAFF. The DNA for the CDR3 is TGTGCCAGCAGCCCCGGGACAGGACGGGCCACTGAAGCTTTCTTT. Combining the CDR3 with reference TRBV3-1 and TRBJ1-1 gives the whole variable domain DTAVSQTPKYLVTQMGNDKSIKCEQNLGHDTMYWYKQDSKKFLKIMFSYNNKELIINETVPNRFSPKSPDKAHLNLHINSLELGDSAVYFCASSPGTGRATEAFFGQGTRLTVV.

The table lists this clonotype with many counts. The chain couples TRBV6-1 to TRBJ1-2, with D maybe TRBD1 (6 bases). With 1 base removed from V and 7 bases from J, the gap between germline ends came to 16 bases. Germline CDR1 and CDR2: MNHNS and SASEGT. The CDR3 loop spans 15 amino acids. The CDR3 sequence is CASSEGIGGSSGYTF. In DNA form, the CDR3 reads TGTGCCAGCAGTGAAGGGATAGGGGGATCAAGTGGCTACACCTTC.

Turning to this clonotype: Mismatch with germline at one junction end may stem from a read error. This chain links TRBV6-2 or TRBV6-3 with TRBJ2-4; no firm D call. The CDR3 runs to 12 residues. In germline, CDR1 is MNHEY, CDR2 SVGEGT. DNA for the CDR3: TGTGCCAGCAGTTACTCGGAAAACTTTCAGTACTTC. Translation: CASSYSENFQYF.

There are many counts of this clonotype. The rearrangement uses TRBV7-9 and TRBJ1-6; TRBD1 agrees at 7 bases. Germline CDR1 and CDR2: SEHNR and FQNEAQ (reference sequence). Trimming removed 5 bases from V and 5 bases from J; junction bases left unmatched: 6. The CDR3 runs 15 residues. The DNA for the CDR3 is TGTGCCAGCAGCCCAACCGACAGGGATAATTCACCCCTCCACTTT. This codes for CASSPTDRDNSPLHF.

The chain is built from TRBV2 and TRBJ2-6; TRBD1 agrees at 10 bases. Germline values: CDR1 SNHLY, CDR2 FYNNEI. The CDR3 sequence is 17 residues long. J lost 2 bases, V lost 5 bases, and 6 bases had no gene match. DNA for the CDR3: TGTGCCAGCAGTCGGGACAGGGGTATGGCTGGGGCCAACGTCCTGACTTTC. Its protein is CASSRDRGMAGANVLTF.

This chain links TRBV7-3 with TRBJ1-2; 9 nucleotides line up with TRBD1. The germline V gene has CDR1 SGHTA and CDR2 FQGTGA. The V gene end was trimmed by 5 bases and the J gene end by 5 bases; junction bases not matched to a gene: 15. This CDR3 spans 17 amino acids. DNA for the CDR3: TGTGCCAGCAGCACCGGGACAGGGTTCGATTGGGGGTATGGCTACACCTTC. It translates to CASSTGTGFDWGYGYTF.

Many counts were recorded for this clonotype. The CDR3 loop is CAIRDSSYGYTF. CDR3 coding DNA: TGTGCCATCAGGGACAGTAGCTATGGCTACACCTTC. The chain has TRBV10-3 and TRBJ1-2; maybe TRBD1 (6 bases). Trimming pared 6 bases from V and 4 bases from J, leaving 9 bases between. This CDR3 region has 12 residues. Per the germline V gene, CDR1 is ENHRY and CDR2 is SYGVKD.

The table lists this clonotype with a few counts. Given a much more abundant clone one base away, this may be a read error. The CDR3 ends on some other residue instead of the conserved phenylalanine or tryptophan, so this is likely a read error. The rearrangement links TRBV19 to TRBJ2-7; D uncertain. V lost 1 base and J 7 bases, leaving 20 bases between the germline ends. Germline lookup yields CDR1 LNHDA and CDR2 SQIVND (reference sequence). This CDR3 is built from 16 residues. The CDR3 DNA sequence: TGTGCCAGTAGTATAGGGCTCCGGGCATCCGCGAGGGAGCAGTACCTC. As protein: CASSIGLRASAREQYL.